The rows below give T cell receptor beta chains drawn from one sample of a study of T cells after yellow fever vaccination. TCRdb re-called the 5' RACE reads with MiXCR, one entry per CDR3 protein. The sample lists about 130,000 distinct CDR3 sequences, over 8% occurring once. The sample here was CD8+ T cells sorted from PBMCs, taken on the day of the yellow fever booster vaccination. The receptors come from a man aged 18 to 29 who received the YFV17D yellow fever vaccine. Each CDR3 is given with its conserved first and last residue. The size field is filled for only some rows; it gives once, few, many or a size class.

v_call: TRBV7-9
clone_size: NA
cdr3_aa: CASSLLGIVGEQYF

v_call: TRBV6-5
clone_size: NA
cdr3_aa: CASSYETSGGRTQYF

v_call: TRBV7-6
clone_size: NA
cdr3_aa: CASSRGTLYEQYF

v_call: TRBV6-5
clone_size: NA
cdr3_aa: CASSYSGTGNREQFF

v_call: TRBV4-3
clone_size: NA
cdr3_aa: CASSQDGGNTDTQYF

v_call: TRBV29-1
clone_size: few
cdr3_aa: CSAGTTYNEQFF

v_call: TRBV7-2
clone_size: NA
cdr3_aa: CASSFLGDTQYF

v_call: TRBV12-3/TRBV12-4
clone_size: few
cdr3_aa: CASSLQAWRQETQYF

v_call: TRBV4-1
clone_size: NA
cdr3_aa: CASSQVVLSADTQYF

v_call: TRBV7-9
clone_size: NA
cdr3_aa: CASRPQAELYNTEAFF

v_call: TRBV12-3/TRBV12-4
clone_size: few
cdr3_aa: CASSPNPGQGTTGELFF

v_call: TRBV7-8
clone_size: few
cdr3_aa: CASRPYLAGDHYEQYF

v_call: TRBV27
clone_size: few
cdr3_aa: CASSFQVTYEQYF

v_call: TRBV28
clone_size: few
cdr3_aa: CASSLKGRQETQYF

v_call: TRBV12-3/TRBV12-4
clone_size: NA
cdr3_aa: CASKVTGDGGNTIYF

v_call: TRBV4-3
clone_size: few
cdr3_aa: CASSPAAGNRPQHF

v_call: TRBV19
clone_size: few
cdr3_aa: CASSAGLLLTDTQYF

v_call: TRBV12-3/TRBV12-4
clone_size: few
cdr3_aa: CASSLVSIGLYNEQFF

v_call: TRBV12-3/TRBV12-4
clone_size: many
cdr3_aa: CASSPTRLGDEQFF

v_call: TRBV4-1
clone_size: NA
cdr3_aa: CASSGTGGVRNEKLFF

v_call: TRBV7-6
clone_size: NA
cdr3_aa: CASSLEVDGETQYF

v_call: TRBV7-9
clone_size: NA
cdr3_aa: CASSSPRDYNEQFF

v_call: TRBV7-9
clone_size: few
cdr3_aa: CASSPFTPRSEQYF

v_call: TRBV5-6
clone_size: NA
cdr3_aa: CASSDLTGGEREQYF

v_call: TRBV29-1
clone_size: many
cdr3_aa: CSVGLPTLNEQFF

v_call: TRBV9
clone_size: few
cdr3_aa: CASSLRGGNTGELFF

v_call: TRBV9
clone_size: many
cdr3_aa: CASSGRTSGGAPVTDTQYF

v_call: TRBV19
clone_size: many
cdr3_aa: CASSTRTEADTQYF

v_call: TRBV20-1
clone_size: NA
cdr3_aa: CSARIVAEDEQYF

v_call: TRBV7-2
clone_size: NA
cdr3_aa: CASSPSRLVRLDTQYF

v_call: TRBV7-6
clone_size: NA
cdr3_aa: CASSLGWGAGEQYF

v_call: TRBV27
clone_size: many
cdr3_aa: CASSFGGNSYEQYF

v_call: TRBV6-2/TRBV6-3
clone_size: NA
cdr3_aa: CASRPGQGEAFF

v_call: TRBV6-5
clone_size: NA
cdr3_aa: CASNQTPGPQANYGYTF

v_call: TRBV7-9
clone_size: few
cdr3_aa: CASSARVNQPQHF

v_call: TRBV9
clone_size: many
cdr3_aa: CASSVGGSPYEQYF

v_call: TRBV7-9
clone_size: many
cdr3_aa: CASSYRVNSPLHF

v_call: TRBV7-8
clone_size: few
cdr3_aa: CASSLVVPGQALAGELFF

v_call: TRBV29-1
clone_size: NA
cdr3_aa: CSVELLENWDTEAFF

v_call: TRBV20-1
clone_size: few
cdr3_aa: CSAPLIRGATDTQYF

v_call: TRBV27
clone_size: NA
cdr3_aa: CASSLSSGYGYTF

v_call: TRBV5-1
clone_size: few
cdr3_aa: CASSIDGRQPQHF

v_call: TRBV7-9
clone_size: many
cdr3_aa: CASSLVGTRIGNEQFF

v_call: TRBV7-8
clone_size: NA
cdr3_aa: CASSFGQAKETQYF

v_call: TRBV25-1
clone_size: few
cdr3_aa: CASSALGPPEAFF

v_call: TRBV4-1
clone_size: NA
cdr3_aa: CASSQGGYNSPLHF

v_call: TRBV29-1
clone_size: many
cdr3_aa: CSVGKMNTEAFF

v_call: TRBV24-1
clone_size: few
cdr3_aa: CATSDTWDRGHEKLFF

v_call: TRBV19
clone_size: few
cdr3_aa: CASSTRQGPGTEAFF

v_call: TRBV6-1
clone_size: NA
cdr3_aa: CASSKNRGPPYNEQFF

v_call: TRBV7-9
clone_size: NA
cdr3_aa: CASSSGWEQFF

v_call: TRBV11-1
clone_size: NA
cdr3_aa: CASSRKSGDYYEQYF

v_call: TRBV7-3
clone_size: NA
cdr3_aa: CASSAGLPTNNSYNEQFF

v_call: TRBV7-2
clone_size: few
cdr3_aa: CASSLAGVGVDGNQPQHF